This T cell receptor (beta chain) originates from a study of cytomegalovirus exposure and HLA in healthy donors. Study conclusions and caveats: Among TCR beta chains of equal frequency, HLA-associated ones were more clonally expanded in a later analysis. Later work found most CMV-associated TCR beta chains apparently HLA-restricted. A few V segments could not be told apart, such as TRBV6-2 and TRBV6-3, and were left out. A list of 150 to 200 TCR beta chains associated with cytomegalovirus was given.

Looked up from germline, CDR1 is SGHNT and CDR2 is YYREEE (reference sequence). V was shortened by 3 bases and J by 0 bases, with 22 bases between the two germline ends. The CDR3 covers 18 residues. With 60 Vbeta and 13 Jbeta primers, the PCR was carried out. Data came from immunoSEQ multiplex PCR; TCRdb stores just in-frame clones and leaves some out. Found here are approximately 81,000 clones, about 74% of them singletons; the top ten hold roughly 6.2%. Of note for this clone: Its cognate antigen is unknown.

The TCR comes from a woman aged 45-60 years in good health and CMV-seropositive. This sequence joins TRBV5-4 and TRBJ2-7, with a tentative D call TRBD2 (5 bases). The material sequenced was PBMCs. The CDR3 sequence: CASSSGMYSSKSSYEQYF. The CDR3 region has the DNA TGTGCCAGCAGCTCGGGGATGTACTCTAGTAAAAGCTCCTACGAGCAGTACTTC.